The source of this T cell receptor beta chain is a study of blood T cell dynamics during melanoma immunotherapy. In the study overall: Metastatic melanoma patients received first-line pembrolizumab or nivolumab plus ipilimumab.

Time point reported: pre-treatment baseline. Samples come from before therapy and from week 3 after the first blockade cycle. Each bulk PBMC sample had approximately 350 ng DNA loaded. Data came from immunoSEQ multiplex PCR; TCRdb stores just in-frame clones and leaves some out. The sample yields thousands of clones, around 80% seen once. The CDR3 is 12 residues long. Germline V gene data show CDR1 as LGHNA and CDR2 as YNFKEQ. V gave up 3 bases and J gave up 12 bases, with 12 bases separating them. The receptor's source is a human donor with melanoma. Some clones in this sample may be carry-over from other donors' samples. The chain is built from TRBV4-2 and TRBJ2-1; TRBD2 might be the D (5 bases). Source: blood, taken from a patient treated with checkpoint blockade. Here the CDR3 reads CASSQRLGGQFF. CDR3 coding DNA: TGTGCCAGCAGCCAGCGCCTAGGAGGGCAGTTCTTC.